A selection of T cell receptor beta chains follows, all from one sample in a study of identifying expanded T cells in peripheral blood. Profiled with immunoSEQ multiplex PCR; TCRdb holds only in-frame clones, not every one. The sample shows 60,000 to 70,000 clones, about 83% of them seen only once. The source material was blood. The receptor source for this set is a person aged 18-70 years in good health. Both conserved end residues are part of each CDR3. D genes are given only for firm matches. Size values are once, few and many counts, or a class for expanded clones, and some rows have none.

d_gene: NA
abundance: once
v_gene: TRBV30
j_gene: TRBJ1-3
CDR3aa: CAWSVNANTIYF
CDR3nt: TGTGCCTGGAGTGTCAATGCGAACACCATATATTTT

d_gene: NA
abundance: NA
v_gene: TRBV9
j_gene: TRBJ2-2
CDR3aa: CASSVATGGELFF
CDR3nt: TGTGCCAGCAGCGTAGCTACAGGAGGGGAGCTGTTTTTT

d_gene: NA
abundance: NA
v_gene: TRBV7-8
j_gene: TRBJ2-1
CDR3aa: CASSLGVSGSYNEQFF
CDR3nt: TGTGCCAGCAGCTTAGGTGTTAGCGGTTCCTACAATGAGCAGTTCTTC

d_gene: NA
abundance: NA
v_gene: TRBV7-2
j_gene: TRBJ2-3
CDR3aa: CASSDMADTQYF
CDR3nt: TGTGCCAGCAGCGACATGGCAGATACGCAGTATTTT

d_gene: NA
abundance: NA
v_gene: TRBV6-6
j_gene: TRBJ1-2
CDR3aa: CASSPLGGGYTF
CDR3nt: TGTGCCAGCAGCCCTCTTGGGGGTGGCTACACCTTC

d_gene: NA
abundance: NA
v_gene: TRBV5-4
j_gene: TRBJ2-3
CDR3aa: CASSLETDTQYF
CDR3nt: TGTGCCAGCAGCTTGGAAACAGATACGCAGTATTTT

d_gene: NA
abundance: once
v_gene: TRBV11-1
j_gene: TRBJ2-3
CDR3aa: CASSPRPPSDTQYF
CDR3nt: TGTGCCAGCAGCCCCAGACCCCCCAGCGATACGCAGTATTTT

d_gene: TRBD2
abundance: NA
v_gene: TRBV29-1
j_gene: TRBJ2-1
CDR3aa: CSLQSGGAGNEQFF
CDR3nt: TGCAGCTTACAGAGCGGGGGGGCCGGCAATGAGCAGTTCTTC

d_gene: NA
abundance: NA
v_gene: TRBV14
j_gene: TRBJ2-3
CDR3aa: CASSLTRGADTQYF
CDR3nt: TGTGCCAGCAGCCTTACCCGCGGGGCAGATACGCAGTATTTT

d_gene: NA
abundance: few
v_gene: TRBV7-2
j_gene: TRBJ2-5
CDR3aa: CASSPPVGETQYF
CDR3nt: TGTGCCAGCAGCCCTCCGGTGGGTGAGACCCAGTACTTC

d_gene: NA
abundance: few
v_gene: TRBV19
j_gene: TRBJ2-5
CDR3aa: CASKAGMTQYF
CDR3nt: TGTGCCAGTAAGGCGGGAATGACCCAGTACTTC

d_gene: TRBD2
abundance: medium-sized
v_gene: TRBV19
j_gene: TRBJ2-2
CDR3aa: CASSIRSSGGATGELFF
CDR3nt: TGTGCCAGTAGTATCCGATCTAGCGGGGGGGCCACCGGGGAGCTGTTTTTT

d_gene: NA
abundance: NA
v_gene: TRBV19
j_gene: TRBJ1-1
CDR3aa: CASSIIPGALTEAFF
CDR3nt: TGTGCCAGTAGTATAATTCCGGGGGCGCTCACTGAAGCTTTCTTT

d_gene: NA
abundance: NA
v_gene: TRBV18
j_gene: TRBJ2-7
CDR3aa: CASSPNNKAYEQYF
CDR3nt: TGTGCCAGCTCACCAAACAACAAAGCCTACGAGCAGTACTTC

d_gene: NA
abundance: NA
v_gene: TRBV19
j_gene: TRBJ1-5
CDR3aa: CASSTRGNQPQHF
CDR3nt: TGTGCCAGTAGTACCAGGGGCAATCAGCCCCAGCATTTT

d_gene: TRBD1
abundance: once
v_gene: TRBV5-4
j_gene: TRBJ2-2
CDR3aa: CASSLGQGVSTGELFF
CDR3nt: TGTGCCAGCAGCTTAGGCCAGGGGGTCAGTACCGGGGAGCTGTTTTTT